This TCR beta chain was found in a study of OX40 agonist ivuxolimab in advanced cancers. Repertoires were generated with immunoSEQ multiplex PCR, while TCRdb's copy carries only in-frame clones and drops some. Here the sample spans some 75,000 clones, 70% to 90% being singletons. This CDR3 has 15 residues. CDR1 is LNHDA, CDR2 SQIVND, per germline (reference sequence). V gave up 7 bases and J gave up 6 bases; unmatched junction bases: 9. In the case of this clone: Its antigen is as yet unknown.

Autoimmune disease history or systemic immunosuppression led to patient exclusion. Findings and limits, study-wide: Partial responders at 0.1-3.0 mg/kg showed near-lowest clonal expansion. The specificity for antigen of the expanded peripheral T cells was not determined.

The V gene is TRBV19, the J gene TRBJ2-2, with 9 bases fitting TRBD1. The source was CD4+ or CD8+ T cells sorted from blood, collected in a trial of the OX40 agonist ivuxolimab. The source is an adult with an advanced solid tumor such as melanoma, head and neck, liver or kidney cancer. CDR3 DNA sequence: TGTGCCAGTACCGGGGACAGGGATATTGCCGGGGAGCTGTTTTTT. Translated: CASTGDRDIAGELFF. Filled out from reference TRBV19 and TRBJ2-2, the complete variable domain reads DGGITQSPKYLFRKEGQNVTLSCEQNLNHDAMYWYRQDPGQGLRLIYYSQIVNDFQKGDIAEGYSVSREKKESFPLTVTSAQKNPTAFYLCASTGDRDIAGELFFGEGSRLTVL.